This T cell receptor (beta chain) was recorded in a study of T cells expressing NK-cell markers. Study-wide background: Sorted CD3+CD56+NKG2C+, CD3+CD56+NKG2C- and CD3+CD56-NKG2C+ T-cell subsets were beta-chain profiled. One of the eight sequenced donors was seronegative, whereas the other seven were HCMV-seropositive. Study results and limitations: These clonotypes, the leaders elsewhere, also led the CD3+CD56-NKG2C+ fraction in several donors.

On this clonotype itself: Its specificity is not known.

This CDR3 has 15 amino acids. Germline CDR1 is SGHRS and CDR2 is YFSETQ. Following a re-call of the 5' RACE reads, TCRdb has one entry per CDR3 protein and lacks DNA. The ten most abundant clones cover roughly 3.5% of a sample with 500,000 or so distinct CDR3 sequences. The gene calls are TRBV5-1 and TRBJ1-1. The receptor comes from a man aged 18-30 years in good health. Sequenced material: blood T cells: a sorted CD56 or NKG2C T cell subset, CD4+ or CD8+ T cells, or bulk PBMC T cells (not recorded which). The CDR3 reads CASSLSWEGDTEAFF.